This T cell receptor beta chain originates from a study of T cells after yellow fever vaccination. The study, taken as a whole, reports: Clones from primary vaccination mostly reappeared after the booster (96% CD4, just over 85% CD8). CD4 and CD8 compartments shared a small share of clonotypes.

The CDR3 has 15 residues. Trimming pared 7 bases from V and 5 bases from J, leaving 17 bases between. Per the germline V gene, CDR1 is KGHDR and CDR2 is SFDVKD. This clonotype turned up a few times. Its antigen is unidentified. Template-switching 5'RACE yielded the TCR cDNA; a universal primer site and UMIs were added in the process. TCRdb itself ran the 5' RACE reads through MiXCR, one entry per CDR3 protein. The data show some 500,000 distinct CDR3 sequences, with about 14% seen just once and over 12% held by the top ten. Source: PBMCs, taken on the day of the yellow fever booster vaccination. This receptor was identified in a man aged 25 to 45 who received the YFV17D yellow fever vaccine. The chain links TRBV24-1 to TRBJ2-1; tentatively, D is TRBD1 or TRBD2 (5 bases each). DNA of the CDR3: TGTGCCACCAGAGCCACGGGGCTCGAAAACAATGAGCAGTTCTTC. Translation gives CATRATGLENNEQFF.